The 25 T cell receptor beta chains listed next were all sequenced from one sample in a study of cytomegalovirus exposure and HLA in healthy donors. Measured with immunoSEQ multiplex PCR; TCRdb has only the in-frame clones, and not every one. Of about 110,000 clones in the sample, about 85% were seen once. Sequenced sample: PBMCs. These receptors were obtained from a young woman in good health and CMV-seropositive.

The chain links TRBV28 to TRBJ1-4; 7 nucleotides match TRBD1. J gave up 3 bases and V 6 bases, and 4 bases lay outside the gene matches. The CDR3 runs 14 residues. Germline V gives CDR1 MDHEN, CDR2 SYDVKM. The CDR3 sequence: CASSETGSNEKLFF. The CDR3 coding sequence is TGTGCCAGCAGCGAGACAGGGTCTAATGAAAAACTGTTTTTT.

The chain carries TRBV15 and TRBJ2-6; a possible D gene is TRBD2 (6 bases). There are 17 residues in the CDR3. Trimming removed 8 bases from V and 0 bases from J, with 17 bases in between. CDR1 is LNHNV and CDR2 is YYDKDF in the germline V gene (reference sequence). CDR3 residues: CATGGRQSYSGANVLTF. CDR3 sequence (DNA): TGTGCCACCGGGGGGAGGCAGAGTTACTCTGGGGCCAACGTCCTGACTTTC.

This chain links TRBV19 with TRBJ2-1, with D perhaps TRBD1 (5 bases). Looked up from germline, CDR1 is LNHDA and CDR2 is SQIVND (reference sequence). The CDR3 loop spans 16 amino acids. The ends were cut back, 5 bases at V and 4 bases at J, with 18 bases in the middle. The CDR3 DNA reads TGTGCCAGTAGTCGGCAGGGCAAGTCCTATTACAATGAGCAGTTCTTC. This translates into CASSRQGKSYYNEQFF.

The DNA of the CDR3 is TGTGCCAGCACCCCGGGACAGGGTCAGCCCCAGCATTTT. Its protein is CASTPGQGQPQHF. This rearrangement joins TRBV27 to TRBJ1-5; 9 nucleotides agree with TRBD1. Trimming at V came to 7 bases and at J to 6 bases, leaving 4 bases not matched to a gene. The CDR3 sequence is 13 residues long. Per the germline V gene, CDR1 is MNHEY and CDR2 is SMNVEV (reference sequence).

The chain is built from TRBV14 and TRBJ1-4; D remains ambiguous. CDR1 and CDR2 (germline): SGHDN, FVKESK. The CDR3 runs to 15 residues. V lost 3 bases and J lost 4, with 12 bases in between. The CDR3 sequence: CASSQATEVNEKLFF. In DNA, the CDR3 is TGTGCCAGCAGCCAGGCTACCGAGGTTAATGAAAAACTGTTTTTT.

The genes are TRBV10-2 and TRBJ2-1; D unresolved. The V end lost 4 bases, the J end lost 8 bases, and 6 bases lay between the germline ends. CDR3 length equals 11 residues. CDR1 and CDR2 from the germline V gene are WSHSY and SAAADI. The CDR3 reads CASSAVDEQFF. The CDR3 nucleotides are TGCGCCAGCAGTGCGGTAGATGAGCAGTTCTTC.

The rearrangement links TRBV4-1 to TRBJ1-6; 10 positions agree with TRBD1. The germline CDR1 and CDR2 sequences are MGHRA and YSYEKL. With V trimmed by 4 bases and J by 10 bases, 4 bases remained unmatched. The length of the CDR3 is 14 residues. CDR3 coding DNA: TGCGCCAGCAGCCCGGGACAGGGGTACTCACCCCTCCACTTT. This sequence encodes CASSPGQGYSPLHF.

The gene calls are TRBV2 and TRBJ2-3; D remains unclear. Trimming stripped 5 bases from V and 0 bases from J, with 6 bases between. CDR3 length: 13 residues. Germline CDR1 SNHLY, CDR2 FYNNEI. The CDR3 coding sequence is TGTGCCAGCAGTCTCCTCAGCACAGATACGCAGTATTTT. Its translation is CASSLLSTDTQYF.

The V call is TRBV27, the J call TRBJ2-1; D ambiguous. Germline V gene lookup returns CDR1 MNHEY and CDR2 SMNVEV (reference sequence). V was shortened by 2 bases and J by 8 bases, with 13 bases between the two germline ends. The CDR3 contains 14 residues. Here the CDR3 DNA reads TGTGCCAGCAGTTTACATTTGCGTTTCGATGAGCAGTTCTTC. It translates to CASSLHLRFDEQFF.

The chain employs TRBV11-2 and TRBJ2-1, with 8 bases identical to TRBD1. The CDR3 has 13 amino acids. V was pared by 5 bases and J by 6 bases, with 3 bases of the junction left unmatched. Germline CDR1 and CDR2: SGHAT and FQNNGV. As DNA, the CDR3 is TGTGCCAGCAGCGCCGACAGGGGCAATGAGCAGTTCTTC. Translating it yields CASSADRGNEQFF.

The rearrangement joins TRBV4-3 to TRBJ2-2, with TRBD2 as a possible D gene (6 bases). CDR1 LGHNA and CDR2 YSLEER come from the germline V gene. This CDR3 region has 17 residues. V shed 1 base and J shed 4 bases, with 16 bases lying between them. The CDR3 loop reads CASSQVGSEGTTGELFF. CDR3 DNA sequence: TGCGCCAGCAGCCAAGTGGGGTCGGAGGGGACCACCGGGGAGCTGTTTTTT.

The rearrangement uses TRBV7-9 and TRBJ1-1; 8 bases align to TRBD1. The CDR3 contains 15 residues. Trimming removed 2 bases from V and 4 bases from J; junction bases left unmatched: 6. Germline V CDR1 and CDR2: SEHNR, FQNEAQ (reference sequence). Here the CDR3 DNA reads TGTGCCAGCAGCTTATCCTCAGGGGGCCCCACTGAAGCTTTCTTT. Its translation is CASSLSSGGPTEAFF.

A few counts support this clone. The chain is built from TRBV7-9 and TRBJ1-6; 8 bases match TRBD1. Germline V gene data show CDR1 as SEHNR and CDR2 as FQNEAQ (reference sequence). J lost 6 bases, V lost 3 bases, and 4 bases had no gene match. The CDR3 has 15 amino acids. The CDR3 reads CASSFQDRGNSPLHF. The CDR3 nucleotides read TGTGCCAGCAGCTTCCAAGACAGGGGTAATTCACCCCTCCACTTT.

In its sample, this clone was seen once. The chain couples TRBV11-3 to TRBJ2-7; 7 bases align to TRBD1. Germline V gene data show CDR1 as SGHNT and CDR2 as YENEEA. The CDR3 has 13 residues. The V segment lost 8 bases and the J segment 4 bases; nucleotides outside the gene matches: 8. The CDR3 loop is CASVPGTVYEQYV. The DNA for the CDR3 is TGTGCCAGCGTCCCCGGGACAGTTTACGAGCAGTACGTC.

This chain links TRBV2 with TRBJ1-1, with a tentative D call TRBD1 (6 bases). The germline V and J ends were trimmed by 5 bases and 1 base, with 11 bases remaining between them. The CDR3 is 14 residues long. The germline V gene encodes CDR1 SNHLY and CDR2 FYNNEI. The CDR3 sequence is CASSLYRENTEAFF. The CDR3, as DNA: TGTGCCAGCAGTCTTTACAGGGAGAACACTGAAGCTTTCTTT.

The chain recombines TRBV4-3 with TRBJ1-5, with D hard to call. CDR3 length: 13 residues. Germline CDR1 LGHNA, CDR2 YSLEER. Trimming took 0 bases from V and 7 from J, leaving 7 bases between them. The chain's CDR3 is CASSQDGGQPQHF. The CDR3 DNA follows: TGCGCCAGCAGCCAAGATGGAGGCCAGCCCCAGCATTTT.

This chain links TRBV6-5 with TRBJ2-1; TRBD1 agrees at 8 bases. Germline trimming cut 5 bases from V and 8 bases from J; bases unmatched to any gene: 5. This CDR3 is 13 amino acids long. Germline V gene sequence: CDR1 MNHEY, CDR2 SVGAGI. Here the CDR3 reads CASSLGQVDEQFF. CDR3 nucleotide sequence: TGTGCCAGCAGTCTGGGACAGGTCGATGAGCAGTTCTTC.

J is TRBJ1-2 and V is TRBV4-3; the D gene is possibly TRBD1 (5 bases). The CDR3 length is 15 residues. V shed 1 base and J shed 7 bases, with 16 bases lying between them. Per the germline V gene, CDR1 is LGHNA and CDR2 is YSLEER. CDR3 sequence reads: CASSQARRGMSGYTF. In DNA form, the CDR3 reads TGCGCCAGCAGCCAAGCCCGTCGGGGGATGAGTGGCTACACCTTC.

The chain is built from TRBV2 and TRBJ1-6, with TRBD1 matching over 8 bases. With V trimmed by 4 bases and J by 12 bases, 14 bases remained unmatched. Germline V gives CDR1 SNHLY, CDR2 FYNNEI. CDR3 length equals 16 residues. This CDR3 is CASSATLGTGLVPLHF. DNA for the CDR3: TGTGCCAGCAGTGCCACCCTCGGGACAGGCCTCGTACCCCTCCACTTT. The entire variable domain, with the rest obtained from reference TRBV2 and TRBJ1-6, is as follows: EPEVTQTPSHQVTQMGQEVILRCVPISNHLYFYWYRQILGQKVEFLVSFYNNEISEKSEIFDDQFSVERPDGSNFTLKIRSTKLEDSAMYFCASSATLGTGLVPLHFGNGTRLTVT.

This chain links TRBV18 with TRBJ1-1, with D unresolved. The CDR3 totals 14 residues. Germline CDR1 reads KGHSH; CDR2 reads LQKENI. Trimming took 0 bases from V and 5 from J, leaving 10 bases between them. The CDR3 bases are TGTGCCAGCTCACCACCAGCGGGAAGAACTGAAGCTTTCTTT. This gives the protein CASSPPAGRTEAFF.

The J gene is TRBJ2-5, the V gene TRBV7-8, with a weak D call TRBD1 (6 bases). CDR1 SGHVS and CDR2 FQNEAQ come from the germline V gene. Trimming left V 6 bases short and J 5 bases short, with 19 bases between. This CDR3 is built from 15 residues. This CDR3 is CASRQGTSWGETQYF. The CDR3 region has the DNA TGTGCCAGCAGGCAGGGGACCTCATGGGGGGAGACCCAGTACTTC. Using reference TRBV7-8 and TRBJ2-5 for the parts outside the CDR3, the full variable domain is GAGVSQSPRYKVAKRGQDVALRCDPISGHVSLFWYQQALGQGPEFLTYFQNEAQLDKSGLPSDRFFAERPEGSVSTLKIQRTQQEDSAVYLCASRQGTSWGETQYFGPGTRLLVL.

The J gene is TRBJ1-6, the V gene TRBV10-1; 7 bases align to TRBD1. With 6 bases clipped from V and 6 bases from J, the junction kept 5 bases outside the gene matches. The CDR3 contains 14 residues. Germline V CDR1 and CDR2: WNHNN, SYGVQD (reference sequence). This CDR3 is CASRDTGANSPLHF. Written as DNA, the CDR3 is TGCGCCAGCAGGGATACAGGGGCTAATTCACCCCTCCACTTT.

This chain links TRBV7-6 with TRBJ1-2, with D unresolved. The CDR3 extends over 13 amino acids. Deletions cut 4 bases from V and 0 bases from J, with 6 bases between. Per germline, CDR1 SGHVS and CDR2 FNYEAQ. CDR3 residues: CASSSDSNYGYTF. CDR3 sequence (DNA): TGTGCCAGCAGCTCAGACTCTAACTATGGCTACACCTTC.

The chain is built from TRBV14 and TRBJ2-5, with a tentative D call TRBD1 (5 bases). V lost 0 bases, J lost 2 bases, and 13 bases lay in between. Per germline, CDR1 SGHDN and CDR2 FVKESK. This CDR3 region has 16 residues. The CDR3 DNA reads TGTGCCAGCAGCCAAGAGCAGGGTAGTTGGCAAGAGACCCAGTACTTC. Translated, it gives CASSQEQGSWQETQYF.

The chain recombines TRBV28 with TRBJ1-1; D possibly corresponds to TRBD1 (6 bases). The CDR3 covers 13 residues. CDR1 is MDHEN, CDR2 SYDVKM, per germline. The V gene lost 6 bases and the J gene lost 3 bases, with 11 bases spanning the gap. The CDR3 DNA sequence: TGTGCCAGCAGGGGGGCGGGAGACACTGAAGCTTTCTTT. Residues: CASRGAGDTEAFF.